A single sample gave rise to the 29 T cell receptor beta chains below, sequenced in a study of T cells in Graves' hyperthyroidism and ophthalmopathy. Researchers took RNA transcripts and amplified the TCR beta CDR3 regions from them. HTBI primers were employed in a first-round RT-PCR of the TCR CDR3. TCRdb reprocessed the multiplex PCR reads via MiXCR and lists one record per CDR3 protein. This repertoire shows 560,000 or so distinct CDR3 sequences, under 60% found once; its top ten account for about 7.8%. The material sequenced was peripheral blood or thyroid tissue (not recorded which). The receptors were sampled from a woman aged 18-29 years with Graves' hyperthyroidism.

This clonotype was counted a few times. The CDR3 here is CASSHNPGELFF. DNA of the CDR3: TGTGCCAGCAGCCACAATCCCGGGGAGCTGTTTTTT. The chain carries TRBV7-3 and TRBJ2-2; D remains ambiguous. The CDR3 totals 12 residues. Trimming pared 5 bases from V and 6 bases from J, leaving 7 bases between. Germline V lookup: CDR1 SGHTA, CDR2 FQGTGA.

The chain links TRBV7-2 to TRBJ1-2; 7 bases fit TRBD1. V lost 6 bases and J lost 8; bases outside the gene matches: 12. The CDR3 is 14 residues long. The germline V gene encodes CDR1 SGHTA and CDR2 FQGNSA. DNA of the CDR3: TGTGCCAGCAGGTCGGACAGGCCCGTTAACGGCTACACCTTC. It is translated as CASRSDRPVNGYTF.

About this clonotype itself: Given a much more abundant clone one base away, this may be a read error. DNA for the CDR3: TGCGCCAGCAGGGGGGGGACGCCGTGCTACACCTTC. Its translation is CASRGGTPCYTF. The chain joins TRBV10-2 to TRBJ1-2, with D perhaps TRBD1 (5 bases). Germline V gene lookup returns CDR1 WSHSY and CDR2 SAAADI. This CDR3 has 12 amino acids. Trimming removed 6 bases from V and 9 bases from J, with 14 bases in between.

This clonotype occurred many times. V is TRBV25-1 and J is TRBJ2-7; 11 positions agree with TRBD2. Germline lookup yields CDR1 MGHDK and CDR2 SYGVNS. This CDR3 is 17 amino acids long. V lost 2 bases and J lost 2; bases outside the gene matches: 8. As DNA, the CDR3 is TGTGCCAGCAGTGAAACCCCCGGACTAGCGGGTACCTACGAGCAGTACTTC. Translated, it gives CASSETPGLAGTYEQYF.

The rearrangement uses TRBV9 and TRBJ2-5, with D unclear. Germline assignment: CDR1 SGDLS and CDR2 YYNGEE. CDR3 size: 12 residues. The V end lost 4 bases, the J end lost 4 bases, and 8 bases lay between the germline ends. DNA of the CDR3: TGTGCCAGCAGCCCTACCTCAGAGACCCAGTACTTC. This codes for CASSPTSETQYF.

On this clonotype: One end of the junction fails to match germline, which may point to a read error. This chain connects TRBV15 to TRBJ2-6; TRBD1 or TRBD2 may be the D gene (5 bases each). Germline assignment: CDR1 LNHNV and CDR2 YYDKDF (reference sequence). The CDR3 sequence is 13 residues long. The CDR3 nucleotides read TGTGCCACCAGCAGAGGTGGGGGCAACGTCCTGACTTTC. It encodes CATSRGGGNVLTF.

In this sample, this clonotype turned up a few times. V and J are TRBV19 and TRBJ1-5; possibly TRBD1 for D (5 bases). Germline CDR1 is LNHDA and CDR2 is SQIVND (reference sequence). The CDR3 contains 14 residues. Trimming took 0 bases from V and 5 from J, leaving 8 bases between them. Written as DNA, the CDR3 is TGTGCCAGTAGTATAGAGGGGGGGGATCAGCCCCAGCATTTT. It encodes CASSIEGGDQPQHF.

Note on this clonotype: This CDR3 is missing its conserved last phenylalanine or tryptophan, likely due to a read error. No DNA is shown, since the ends of the CDR3 on it are uncertain; the CDR3 is the one TCRdb lists. This chain connects TRBV7-2 to TRBJ2-7; the table's D call, TRBD1, was not checked against the DNA. The CDR3 is 9 amino acids long, termini counted. CDR1 is SGHTA and CDR2 is FQGNSA in the germline V gene. CDR3 sequence reads: CASSFPGAL.

This clonotype was recorded many times. The chain joins TRBV7-9 to TRBJ2-7, with D perhaps matching TRBD2 (6 bases). V shed 3 bases and J shed 2 bases, with 11 bases lying between them. The CDR3 contains 14 residues. The germline gives CDR1 SEHNR, CDR2 FQNEAQ (reference sequence). CDR3 in DNA: TGTGCCAGCAGCTTCGGGACTTCTACCTACGAGCAGTACTTC. As protein: CASSFGTSTYEQYF.

CDR3 amino acids: CASSHGQDKSYEQYF. The CDR3 coding sequence is TGTGCCAGCAGCCACGGCCAGGACAAATCCTACGAGCAGTACTTC. The chain combines TRBV9 with TRBJ2-7; the D gene is possibly TRBD1 (5 bases). In germline, CDR1 is SGDLS, CDR2 YYNGEE. CDR3 length equals 15 residues. Trimming cost V 4 bases and J 1 base, with 15 bases left between them.

Points on this clonotype: A read error may be the cause here, since a much bigger clone is one base away. The chain joins TRBV2 to TRBJ2-5; no definite D call. Germline V gene sequence: CDR1 SNHLY, CDR2 FYNNEI. The CDR3 totals 14 residues. Trimming shortened V by 2 bases and J by 0 bases, and 7 bases separated the two germline ends. The CDR3 coding sequence is TGTGCCAGCAGTGAATCTCACAACCAAGAGACCCAGTACTTC. Encoded protein: CASSESHNQETQYF.

With respect to this clonotype: A read error may account for a junction end that differs from germline. This chain uses TRBV10-3 with TRBJ1-5; 7 bases are shared with TRBD1. In germline, CDR1 is ENHRY, CDR2 SYGVKD. This CDR3 has 16 residues. The CDR3 here is CASSSSFLTGSQPQHF. The CDR3 DNA is TGTGCCAGCAGTTCCTCCTTTCTGACAGGGAGTCAGCCCCAGCATTTT.

This clonotype was found many times. This chain joins TRBV6-5 and TRBJ1-5; D possibly corresponds to TRBD1 (5 bases). Germline CDR1 is MNHEY and CDR2 is SVGAGI. The CDR3 loop spans 15 amino acids. Trimming pared 5 bases from V and 6 bases from J, leaving 17 bases between. CDR3: CASSPSPGSGQPQHF. The CDR3 DNA is TGTGCCAGCAGTCCCTCCCCAGGGTCCGGTCAGCCCCAGCATTTT.

This clonotype occurred many times. The chain couples TRBV7-9 to TRBJ1-2; possible D gene TRBD1, 5 bases. Deletions cut 5 bases from V and 3 bases from J, with 13 bases between. Germline V gives CDR1 SEHNR, CDR2 FQNEAQ (reference sequence). The CDR3 loop spans 14 amino acids. The CDR3 bases are TGTGCCAGCAGCCCTGGGGGTCGGGACTATGGCTACACCTTC. This codes for CASSPGGRDYGYTF. Full variable domain (missing parts from reference TRBV7-9 and TRBJ1-2): DTGVSQNPRHKITKRGQNVTFRCDPISEHNRLYWYRQTLGQGPEFLTYFQNEAQLEKSRLLSDRFSAERPKGSFSTLEIQRTEQGDSAMYLCASSPGGRDYGYTFGSGTRLTVV.

This clonotype was seen ten or more times. This chain joins TRBV2 and TRBJ1-1, with D uncertain. The CDR3 consists of 15 residues. Per the germline V gene, CDR1 is SNHLY and CDR2 is FYNNEI. V gave up 1 base and J gave up 0 bases, with 9 bases separating them. CDR3 DNA sequence: TGTGCCAGCAGTGAAGAAATTTGGATGAACACTGAAGCTTTCTTT. It codes for CASSEEIWMNTEAFF.

The gene calls are TRBV2 and TRBJ1-1, with D perhaps matching TRBD1 (6 bases). The V gene lost 4 bases and the J gene lost 3 bases, with 15 bases spanning the gap. Germline V gives CDR1 SNHLY, CDR2 FYNNEI. The CDR3 is made up of 15 amino acids. In DNA form, the CDR3 reads TGTGCCAGCAGTGCTCCGGGGGCAGGGGACACTGAAGCTTTCTTT. As protein: CASSAPGAGDTEAFF. Full variable domain (rest looked up from reference TRBV2 and TRBJ1-1): EPEVTQTPSHQVTQMGQEVILRCVPISNHLYFYWYRQILGQKVEFLVSFYNNEISEKSEIFDDQFSVERPDGSNFTLKIRSTKLEDSAMYFCASSAPGAGDTEAFFGQGTRLTVV.

This clonotype was found a few times. The chain combines TRBV20-1 with TRBJ1-5; D unclear. Trimming stripped 2 bases from V and 9 bases from J, with 11 bases between. CDR3 length equals 12 residues. Germline V gene lookup returns CDR1 DFQATT and CDR2 SNEGSKA (reference sequence). The CDR3 spells CSARKMTRPQHF. The CDR3 nucleotides are TGCAGTGCTAGAAAGATGACTCGGCCCCAGCATTTT.

The gene calls are TRBV7-9 and TRBJ2-7; 7 bases map to TRBD2. CDR1 is SEHNR, CDR2 FQNEAQ, per germline (reference sequence). CDR3 length equals 13 residues. Losses at the gene ends were 4 bases for V and 3 bases for J; bases not matched to a gene: 3. The DNA for the CDR3 is TGTGCCAGCAGCTATAGCGGGCACTACGAGCAGTACTTC. It encodes CASSYSGHYEQYF.

With respect to this clonotype: Since a much larger clone is just one base distant, this may be a read error. This sequence joins TRBV20-1 and TRBJ2-5; D not certain. Germline V lookup: CDR1 DFQATT, CDR2 SNEGSKA (reference sequence). Trimming left V 5 bases short and J 5 bases short, with 6 bases between. There are 10 residues in the CDR3. DNA of the CDR3: TGCAGTGCTGCTCGGGAGACCCAGTACTTC. Protein product: CSAARETQYF.

This chain connects TRBV5-1 to TRBJ2-7; unclear D gene. V was clipped by 0 bases and J by 5 bases, with 9 bases between them. The CDR3 spans 13 residues. CDR1 SGHRS and CDR2 YFSETQ come from the germline V gene. The DNA of the CDR3 is TGCGCCAGCAGCTTGGAGGCAGAGGACGAGCAGTACTTC. Translation: CASSLEAEDEQYF.

About this clonotype itself: Possible read error: a much larger clone is one base away. The chain has TRBV2 and TRBJ1-1; possible D gene TRBD1, 5 bases. The V end lost 6 bases, the J end lost 10 bases, and 15 bases lay between the germline ends. The CDR3 covers 12 residues. Germline CDR1 SNHLY, CDR2 FYNNEI. The CDR3, as DNA: TGTGCCAGCAGAGGGGCCCCTAGGGCAGCTTTCTTT. This translates into CASRGAPRAAFF.

This clonotype appeared many times. The gene calls are TRBV29-1 and TRBJ1-1; the match to TRBD1 covers 7 bases. Germline V gene lookup returns CDR1 SQVTM and CDR2 ANQGSEA. The V gene end was trimmed by 4 bases and the J gene end by 1 base; junction bases not matched to a gene: 3. The CDR3 spans 13 residues. In nucleotides, the CDR3 is TGCAGCGTTGTTACAGGGGCGAACACTGAAGCTTTCTTT. This sequence encodes CSVVTGANTEAFF.

Of note for this clonotype: Germline is not matched at one junction end, which may reflect a read error. The CDR3 sequence is CANSTPGQGYYEQYF. The DNA for the CDR3 is TGTGCCAACAGCACCCCGGGACAGGGGTACTACGAGCAGTACTTC. The genes are TRBV7-9 and TRBJ2-7; TRBD1 agrees at 10 bases. Germline CDR1 and CDR2: SEHNR and FQNEAQ (reference sequence). This CDR3 is built from 15 residues. Based on the CDR3 plus reference TRBV7-9 and TRBJ2-7, the full variable domain is DTGVSQNPRHKITKRGQNVTFRCDPISEHNRLYWYRQTLGQGPEFLTYFQNEAQLEKSRLLSDRFSAERPKGSFSTLEIQRTEQGDSAMYLCANSTPGQGYYEQYFGPGTRLTVT.

V gene TRBV6-2 or TRBV6-3 combines with J gene TRBJ1-1; D unclear. CDR1 MNHEY and CDR2 SVGEGT come from the germline V gene. Trimming left V 2 bases short and J 5 bases short, with 18 bases between. CDR3 size: 16 residues. This CDR3 reads CASSYRRVQDGTEAFF. Written as DNA, the CDR3 is TGTGCCAGCAGTTACCGCCGGGTCCAGGACGGAACTGAAGCTTTCTTT.

This clonotype appeared many times. The V gene is TRBV7-6, the J gene TRBJ2-7, with TRBD1 identical over 11 bases. Trimming cost V 0 bases and J 6 bases; bases outside gene matches: 4. In germline, CDR1 is SGHVS, CDR2 FNYEAQ. CDR3 length equals 15 residues. The CDR3 bases are TGTGCCAGCAGCTTAGCCGGGACAGGGGGTCTCGAGCAGTACTTC. Translating it yields CASSLAGTGGLEQYF.

V usage is TRBV29-1 and J usage is TRBJ1-5; D might be TRBD1 (6 bases). This CDR3 spans 15 amino acids. Trimming stripped 6 bases from V and 0 bases from J, with 15 bases between. Germline CDR1 is SQVTM and CDR2 is ANQGSEA. The CDR3 loop is CSVRPGQYSNQPQHF. The CDR3 nucleotides read TGCAGCGTCCGACCAGGACAGTATAGCAATCAGCCCCAGCATTTT.

In regard to this clonotype: A much larger clone differs from this one at a single base, so this may be a read error. The rearrangement joins TRBV15 to TRBJ1-6, with a possible D match to TRBD1 (5 bases). CDR3 length equals 15 residues. Trimming took 5 bases from V and 4 from J, leaving 12 bases between them. The germline V gene encodes CDR1 LNHNV and CDR2 YYDKDF (reference sequence). This chain's CDR3 is CATSRNTGYNSPLHF. Here the CDR3 DNA reads TGTGCCACCAGCCGTAATACAGGATATAATTCACCCCTCCACTTT.

This clonotype was observed at least ten times. Here the CDR3 DNA reads TGTGCCAGCAGTGGAAGGGGTCCCAATCAGCCCCAGCATTTT. Encoded protein: CASSGRGPNQPQHF. The chain joins TRBV2 to TRBJ1-5, with D perhaps TRBD1 (5 bases). This CDR3 region has 14 residues. Trimming removed 4 bases from V and 3 bases from J, with 10 bases in between. Germline CDR1 is SNHLY and CDR2 is FYNNEI.

In this sample, this clonotype turned up many times. The chain recombines TRBV7-3 with TRBJ1-1; maybe TRBD1 (5 bases). Trimming removed 6 bases at V and 2 bases at J, with 10 bases between. The CDR3 runs 13 residues. Germline CDR1 SGHTA, CDR2 FQGTGA. The CDR3 DNA is TGTGCCAGCAGTTACGGGGGAAACACTGAAGCTTTCTTT. Translated: CASSYGGNTEAFF.